This TCR beta chain was captured in a study of control samples from healthy donors and cancer patients. Germline V gene lookup returns CDR1 MNHEY and CDR2 SMNVEV (reference sequence). The V end lost 0 bases, the J end lost 9 bases, and 11 bases lay between the germline ends. This CDR3 region has 13 residues. TCRdb's table, derived via immunoSEQ multiplex PCR, lists solely in-frame clones and lacks some. The sample lists hundreds of thousands of clones; more than 65% were seen once. The sample consisted of PBMCs. The V gene is TRBV27, the J gene TRBJ1-2; D remains ambiguous. The receptor was derived from an older woman with lung cancer. The CDR3 here is CASSLSQTASYTF. The CDR3 nucleotides read TGTGCCAGCAGTTTATCACAGACGGCGAGCTACACCTTC.